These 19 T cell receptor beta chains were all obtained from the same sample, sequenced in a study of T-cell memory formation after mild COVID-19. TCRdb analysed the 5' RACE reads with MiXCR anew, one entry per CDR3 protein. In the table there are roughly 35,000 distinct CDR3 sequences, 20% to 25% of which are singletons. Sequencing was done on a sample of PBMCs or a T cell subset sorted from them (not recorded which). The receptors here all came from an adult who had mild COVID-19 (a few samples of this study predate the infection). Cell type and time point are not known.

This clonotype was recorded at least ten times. The CDR3 DNA reads as TGTGCCAGCAGCTTAAGGGTCTCCTACGAGCAGTACTTC. Protein sequence: CASSLRVSYEQYF. The V call is TRBV7-9, the J call TRBJ2-7, with no clear D. Germline CDR1 and CDR2: SEHNR and FQNEAQ (reference sequence). The length of the CDR3 is 13 residues. V was cut by 2 bases and J by 0 bases, with 5 bases left in between.

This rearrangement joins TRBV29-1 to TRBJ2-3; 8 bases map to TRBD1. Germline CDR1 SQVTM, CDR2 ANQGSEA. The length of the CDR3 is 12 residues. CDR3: CGTDRESDTQYF. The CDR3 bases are TGCGGGACGGACAGGGAATCAGATACGCAGTATTTT.

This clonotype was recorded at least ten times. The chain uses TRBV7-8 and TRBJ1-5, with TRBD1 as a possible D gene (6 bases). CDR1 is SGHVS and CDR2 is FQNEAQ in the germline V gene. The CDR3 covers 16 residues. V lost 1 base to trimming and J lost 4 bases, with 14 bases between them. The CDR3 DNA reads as TGTGCCAGCAGCTTAGAAAGGAACAGGGATAATCAGCCCCAGCATTTT. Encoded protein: CASSLERNRDNQPQHF. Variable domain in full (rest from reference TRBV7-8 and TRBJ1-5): GAGVSQSPRYKVAKRGQDVALRCDPISGHVSLFWYQQALGQGPEFLTYFQNEAQLDKSGLPSDRFFAERPEGSVSTLKIQRTQQEDSAVYLCASSLERNRDNQPQHFGDGTRLSIL.

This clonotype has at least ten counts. The CDR3 spells CATSDLRRKQFF. The CDR3 DNA sequence: TGTGCCACCAGTGATTTGCGAAGGAAGCAGTTCTTC. The chain has TRBV24-1 and TRBJ2-1, with D uncertain. V was clipped by 0 bases and J by 11 bases, with 7 bases between them. The CDR3 length is 12 residues. CDR1 is KGHDR, CDR2 SFDVKD, per germline.

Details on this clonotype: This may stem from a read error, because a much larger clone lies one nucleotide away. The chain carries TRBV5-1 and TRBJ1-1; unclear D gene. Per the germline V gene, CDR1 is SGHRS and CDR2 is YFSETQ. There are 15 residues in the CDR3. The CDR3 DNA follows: TGCGCCAGCACCATTAACGCTGGAGTGAACAATGAAGCTTTCTTT. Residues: CASTINAGVNNEAFF.

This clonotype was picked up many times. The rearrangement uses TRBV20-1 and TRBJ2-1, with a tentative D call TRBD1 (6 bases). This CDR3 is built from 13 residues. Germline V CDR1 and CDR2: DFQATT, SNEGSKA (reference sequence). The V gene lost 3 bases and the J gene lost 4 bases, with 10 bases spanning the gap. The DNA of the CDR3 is TGCAGTGCTAGCGGACAGCAATACAATGAGCAGTTCTTC. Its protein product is CSASGQQYNEQFF.

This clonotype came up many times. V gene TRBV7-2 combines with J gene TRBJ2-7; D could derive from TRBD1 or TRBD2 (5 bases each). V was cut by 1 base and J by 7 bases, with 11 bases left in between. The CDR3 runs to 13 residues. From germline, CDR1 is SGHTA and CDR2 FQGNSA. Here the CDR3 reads CASSLGWGKEQYF. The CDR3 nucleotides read TGTGCCAGCAGCTTAGGATGGGGGAAGGAGCAGTACTTC.

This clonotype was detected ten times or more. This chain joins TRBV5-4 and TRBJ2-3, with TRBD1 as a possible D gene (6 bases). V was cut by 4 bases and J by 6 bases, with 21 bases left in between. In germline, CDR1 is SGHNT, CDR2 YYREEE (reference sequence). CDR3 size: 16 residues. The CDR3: CASSGRQASGSDTQYF. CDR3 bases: TGTGCCAGCAGCGGACGACAGGCCAGTGGGTCGGATACGCAGTATTTT.

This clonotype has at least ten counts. In DNA, the CDR3 is TGTGCCAGCAGTGGGGCAGGGGGCTATGGCTACACCTTC. Translated, it gives CASSGAGGYGYTF. V is TRBV2 and J is TRBJ1-2, with 7 bases identical to TRBD1. Trimming removed 4 bases from V and 4 bases from J; junction bases left unmatched: 3. Germline V gene sequence: CDR1 SNHLY, CDR2 FYNNEI. CDR3 length equals 13 residues.

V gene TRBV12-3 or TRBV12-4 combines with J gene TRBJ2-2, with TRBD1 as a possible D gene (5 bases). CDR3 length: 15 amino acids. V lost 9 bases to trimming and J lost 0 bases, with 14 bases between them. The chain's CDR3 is CASLTGRANTGELFF. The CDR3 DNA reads TGTGCCAGTCTAACAGGCCGGGCGAACACCGGGGAGCTGTTTTTT.

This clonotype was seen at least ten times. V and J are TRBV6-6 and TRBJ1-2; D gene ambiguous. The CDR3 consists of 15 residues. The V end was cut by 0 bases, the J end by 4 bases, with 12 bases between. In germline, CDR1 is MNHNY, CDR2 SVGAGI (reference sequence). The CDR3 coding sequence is TGTGCCAGCAGTTACTCTGGTGAGGGAACCTATGGCTACACCTTC. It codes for CASSYSGEGTYGYTF.

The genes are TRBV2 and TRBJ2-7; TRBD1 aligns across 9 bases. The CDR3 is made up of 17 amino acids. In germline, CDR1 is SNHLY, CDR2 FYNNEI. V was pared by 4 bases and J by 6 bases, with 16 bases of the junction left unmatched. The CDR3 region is CASSVKLMGQGTPEQYF. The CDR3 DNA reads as TGTGCCAGCAGTGTAAAACTGATGGGACAGGGTACCCCCGAGCAGTACTTC.

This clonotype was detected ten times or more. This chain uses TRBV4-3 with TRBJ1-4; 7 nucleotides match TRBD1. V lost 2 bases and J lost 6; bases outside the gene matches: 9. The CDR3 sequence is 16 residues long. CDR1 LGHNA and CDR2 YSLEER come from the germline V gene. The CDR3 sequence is CASSQQQHRGDEKLFF. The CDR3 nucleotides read TGCGCCAGCAGCCAACAACAGCACAGGGGTGATGAAAAACTGTTTTTT.

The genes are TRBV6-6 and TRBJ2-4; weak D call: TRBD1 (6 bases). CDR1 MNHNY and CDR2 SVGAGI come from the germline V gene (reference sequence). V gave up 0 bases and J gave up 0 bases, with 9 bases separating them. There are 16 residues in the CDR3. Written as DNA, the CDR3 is TGTGCCAGCAGTTACTCGTCAGGGGTAGCCAAAAACATTCAGTACTTC. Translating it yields CASSYSSGVAKNIQYF.

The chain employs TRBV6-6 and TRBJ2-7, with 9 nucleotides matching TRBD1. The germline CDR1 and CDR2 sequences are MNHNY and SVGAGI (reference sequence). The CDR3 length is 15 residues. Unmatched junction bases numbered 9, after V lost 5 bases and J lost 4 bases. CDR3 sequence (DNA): TGTGCCAGCAGTCCCAATACAGGGGGCTGGTACGAGCAGTACTTC. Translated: CASSPNTGGWYEQYF.

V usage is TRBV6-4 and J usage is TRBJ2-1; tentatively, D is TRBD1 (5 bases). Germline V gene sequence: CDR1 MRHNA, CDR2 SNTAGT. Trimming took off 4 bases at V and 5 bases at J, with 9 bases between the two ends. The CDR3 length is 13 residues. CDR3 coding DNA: TGTGCCAGCAGTGCCCCAGGGAACAATGAGCAGTTCTTC. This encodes CASSAPGNNEQFF.

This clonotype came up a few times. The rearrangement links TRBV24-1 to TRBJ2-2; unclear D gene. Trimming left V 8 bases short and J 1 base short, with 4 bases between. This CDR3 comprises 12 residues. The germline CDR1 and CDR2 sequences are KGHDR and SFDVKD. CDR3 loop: CATNGNTGELFF. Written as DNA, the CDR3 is TGTGCCACCAACGGGAACACCGGGGAGCTGTTTTTT.

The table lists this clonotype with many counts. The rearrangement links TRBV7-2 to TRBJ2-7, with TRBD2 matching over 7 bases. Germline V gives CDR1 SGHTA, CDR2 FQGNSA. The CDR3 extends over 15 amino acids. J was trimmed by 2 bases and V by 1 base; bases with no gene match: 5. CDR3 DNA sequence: TGTGCCAGCAGCTTAGAGGCTAGCGGCACCTACGAGCAGTACTTC. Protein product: CASSLEASGTYEQYF. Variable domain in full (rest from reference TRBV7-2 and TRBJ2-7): GAGVSQSPSNKVTEKGKDVELRCDPISGHTALYWYRQSLGQGLEFLIYFQGNSAPDKSGLPSDRFSAERTGGSVSTLTIQRTQQEDSAVYLCASSLEASGTYEQYFGPGTRLTVT.

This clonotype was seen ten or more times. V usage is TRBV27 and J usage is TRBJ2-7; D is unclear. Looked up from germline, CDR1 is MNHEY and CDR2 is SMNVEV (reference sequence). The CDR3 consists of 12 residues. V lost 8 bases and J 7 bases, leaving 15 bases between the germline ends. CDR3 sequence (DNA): TGTGCCAGCGGATCTAGGGAACGGGAGCAGTACTTC. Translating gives CASGSREREQYF.